This T cell receptor beta chain was sequenced for a study of blood T cells in healthy people across ages. Whole-study results and caveats: Getting older went along with TCR beta diversity per million T cells dropping roughly linearly. Estimates of diversity drawn from one million T cells were considered underestimates.

CDR3 size: 13 residues. Germline-derived CDR1 and CDR2 are SGHTA and FQGNSA. Concerning this clonotype itself: Its antigen is undetermined. At one of its ends the junction is not consistent with the germline gene, which may arise from a read error.

The use of a sample-barcoded 5' primer and a J-beta primer mix characterized a second PCR of about 6 to 12 cycles. TCRdb independently ran MiXCR on the 5' RACE reads; one entry per CDR3 protein. The table has hundreds of thousands of distinct CDR3 sequences, roughly 60% seen once. The sample taken for sequencing was blood. The rearrangement links TRBV7-2 to TRBJ2-3; D gene ambiguous. The TCR was taken from a man between 25 and 39 years old in good health. CDR3 residues: CASSLVGTDTRYF. The CDR3 DNA follows: TGTGCCAGCAGCTTAGTTGGCACAGATACGCGGTATTTT.